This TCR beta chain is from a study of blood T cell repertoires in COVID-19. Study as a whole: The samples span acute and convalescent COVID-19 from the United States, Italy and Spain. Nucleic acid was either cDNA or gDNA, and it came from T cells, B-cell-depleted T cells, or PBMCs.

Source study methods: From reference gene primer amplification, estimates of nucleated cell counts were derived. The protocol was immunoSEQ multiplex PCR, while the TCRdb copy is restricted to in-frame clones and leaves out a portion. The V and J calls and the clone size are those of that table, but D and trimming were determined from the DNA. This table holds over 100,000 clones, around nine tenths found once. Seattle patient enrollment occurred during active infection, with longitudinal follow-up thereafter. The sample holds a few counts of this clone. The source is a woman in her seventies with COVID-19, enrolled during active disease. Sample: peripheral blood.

The DNA of the CDR3 is TGTGCCAGCAGCCCCCGGACAGAGGTCCGGGAGACCCAGTACTTC. Its translation is CASSPRTEVRETQYF. V and J are TRBV14 and TRBJ2-5; perhaps TRBD1 as D (6 bases). Per the germline V gene, CDR1 is SGHDN and CDR2 is FVKESK. This CDR3 has 15 residues. V was clipped by 4 bases and J by 5 bases, with 17 bases between them.